This TCR beta chain was retrieved from a study of T-cell reconstitution after alpha-beta-depleted transplantation in children. Trimming took 6 bases from V and 3 from J, leaving 14 bases between them. CDR3 length: 15 residues. The TCRbeta library incorporated unique molecular identifiers. Each CDR3 protein is one row after TCRdb ran MiXCR on the PCR reads. The sample lists under 250,000 distinct CDR3 sequences, roughly 18% occurring once. This clonotype was counted between two and nine times. The rearrangement uses TRBV12-3 or TRBV12-4 and TRBJ2-2, with D perhaps TRBD1 (5 bases). The source is a male patient between 2 and 15 years old who had a stem cell transplant for acute lymphoblastic leukemia, so the T cells may come from the graft donor. Sequenced here: PBMCs, mostly from graft donor cells, sampled 360 days after TCRalphabeta/CD19-depleted stem cell transplant. CDR3 region: CASSIQALYTGELFF. DNA of the CDR3: TGTGCCAGCAGCATACAGGCGTTGTACACCGGGGAGCTGTTTTTT.